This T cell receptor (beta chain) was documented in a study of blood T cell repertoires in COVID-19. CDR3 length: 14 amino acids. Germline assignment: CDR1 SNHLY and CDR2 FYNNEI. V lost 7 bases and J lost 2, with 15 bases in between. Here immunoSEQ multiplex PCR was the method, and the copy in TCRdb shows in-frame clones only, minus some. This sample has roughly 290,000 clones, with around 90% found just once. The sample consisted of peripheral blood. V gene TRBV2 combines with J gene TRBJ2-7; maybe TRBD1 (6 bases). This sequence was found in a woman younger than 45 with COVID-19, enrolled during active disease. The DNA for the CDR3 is TGTGCCAGCATCCTAGGGGGACATACCTACGAGCAGTACTTC. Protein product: CASILGGHTYEQYF.